This TCR beta chain appears in the sequencing data of a study of blood T cell repertoires in COVID-19 (TCRdb year 2020). Study-level background: Collaborator samples came from the United States, Italy and Spain and covered acute and convalescent phases of COVID-19. The prospective study material was composed of cDNA or gDNA derived from T cells, B-cell-depleted T cells, or PBMCs. Deeply sampled blood TCRbeta repertoires from subjects exposed to, actively infected with, or recovered from COVID-19 were included in the dataset. The repertoires were made available in a free public database intended to serve as a resource for research on the immune response to SARS-CoV-2. Samples were obtained from the ongoing ImmuneRACE study (first 160 participants) and from over a thousand subjects provided by 6 global collaborators. The sample metadata nearly always contained a de-identified subject ID, COVID-19 status, age in years and sex. Where available, HLA class I and class II types were obtained from metadata supplied by the sample provider rather than from assay-based typing. Beyond this particular receptor, the publication reports: The amount of clinical and demographic metadata varied by source and participant and was provided uncurated.

The CDR3, from cysteine to phenylalanine, totals 17 residues. Kept here is only the CDR3 DNA, which spans 51 bases and is read in frame from base 1. CDR1 and CDR2, looked up from the germline V gene, are KGHDR and SFDVKD. V has 8 bases trimmed and J has 0 bases trimmed; junction bases matching no gene number 9. Each collaborating institution followed its own protocols to collect whole blood in K2EDTA tubes. For TCRbeta analysis, collaborators shipped samples as frozen whole blood, isolated PBMCs, or DNA extracted from either of those sample types. About this clone itself: Its target antigen remains unknown. Per-base quality was not reported, and no clone a single base away is much larger than it.

TCRbeta CDR3 regions were amplified from genomic DNA using the immunoSEQ Assay, a bias-controlled multiplex PCR. From the authors' description of their analysis: The number of nucleated cells in each sample was estimated from the amplification of reference gene primers within the assay. To quantify the absolute abundance of each unique TCRbeta CDR3 rearrangement, sequence reads were collapsed and filtered. For each sample, productive Simpson clonality was calculated as the square root of Simpson's diversity index across productive rearrangements. The table comes from immuneACCESS by way of TCRdb, which keeps in-frame sequences with V and J called. Part of the clones is missing from these tables; in studies checked, under half for an unresolved V gene and the rest for unknown reasons. V and J calls plus clone size are reproduced from that table; the DNA served to infer D and trimming. The sample table records approximately 42,000 clones; about 70% of these occur just once. The ten largest clones take up 61% of the sample.

The chain joins TRBV24-1 to TRBJ1-5, with 10 central nucleotides matching TRBD1. Sequences were obtained from peripheral blood. The clonotype comes from an elderly man with acute or convalescent COVID-19. The nucleotide sequence reads TGTGCCACCAACCAAGACAGGGGGCTTTTTAGCAATCAGCCCCAGCATTTT. It codes for CATNQDRGLFSNQPQHF.